The 3 T cell receptor beta chains reported below all come from one sample, sequenced in a study of blood T cell repertoires in COVID-19. Using immunoSEQ multiplex PCR, the repertoire was profiled, and TCRdb retains in-frame clones only, with some absent. The data contain roughly 290,000 clones, approximately 89% of them singletons. The sequenced material came from peripheral blood. These receptor sequences come from a woman in her fifties or sixties who had recovered from COVID-19.

J is TRBJ1-2 and V is TRBV19; D is unresolved. The CDR3 is 15 residues long. Germline CDR1 reads LNHDA; CDR2 reads SQIVND (reference sequence). The ends were cut back, 1 base at V and 8 bases at J, with 17 bases in the middle. CDR3 sequence (DNA): TGTGCCAGTAGTATAGTGGGCTTCGGCGGGAGAGGCTACACCTTC. This gives the protein CASSIVGFGGRGYTF. Full variable domain (missing parts from reference TRBV19 and TRBJ1-2): DGGITQSPKYLFRKEGQNVTLSCEQNLNHDAMYWYRQDPGQGLRLIYYSQIVNDFQKGDIAEGYSVSREKKESFPLTVTSAQKNPTAFYLCASSIVGFGGRGYTFGSGTRLTVV.

The chain has TRBV5-1 and TRBJ2-1; TRBD1 matches at 7 bases. Germline CDR1 and CDR2: SGHRS and YFSETQ. CDR3 size: 16 residues. J lost 3 bases, V lost 4 bases, and 10 bases had no gene match. CDR3: CASSGLRQGFYNEQFF. In DNA, the CDR3 is TGCGCCAGCAGCGGCCTTAGACAGGGTTTCTACAATGAGCAGTTCTTC.

The rearrangement joins TRBV6-2 or TRBV6-3 to TRBJ2-2; no definite D call. The V end lost 4 bases, the J end lost 9 bases, and 15 bases lay between the germline ends. Germline loops: CDR1 MNHEY, CDR2 SVGEGT. The CDR3 runs 14 residues. The CDR3 DNA is TGTGCCAGCAGTTCCTTATCCCTGGCTTGGGAGCTGTTTTTT. Amino acids: CASSSLSLAWELFF.